A selection of T cell receptor beta chains follows, all from one sample in a study of Graves' ophthalmopathy and Graves' hyperthyroidism. A single record per CDR3 protein comes from TCRdb applying MiXCR to the multiplex PCR reads. Found here are about 740,000 distinct CDR3 sequences, around 40% of them singletons; the top ten hold approximately 43%. The sample taken for sequencing was peripheral blood. These receptors came from an adult man with Graves' ophthalmopathy. The CDR3 runs from the conserved cysteine through the conserved F or W. D genes are given only for firm matches. Only some rows state a clone size, as once, few, many or a class for expanded clones.

j_call: TRBJ1-6; d_call: TRBD1; clone_size: once; v_call: TRBV18; cdr3_nt: TGTGCCAGCTCACCAACCGGGACAGGGTTGAACAATTCACCCCTCCACTTT; cdr3_aa: CASSPTGTGLNNSPLHF
j_call: TRBJ1-1; d_call: NA; clone_size: once; v_call: TRBV2; cdr3_nt: TGTGCCAGCAGTGAAGACTTAACAGGAGGCGCGGGGACTGAAGCTTTCTTT; cdr3_aa: CASSEDLTGGAGTEAFF
j_call: TRBJ1-3; d_call: NA; clone_size: once; v_call: TRBV29-1; cdr3_nt: TGCAGCGTTGGCCGTTGGGCTGACCCCATATATTTT; cdr3_aa: CSVGRWADPIYF
j_call: TRBJ2-5; d_call: TRBD2; clone_size: many; v_call: TRBV5-1; cdr3_nt: TGCGCCAGCAGCCGTAGCGTGGGACTAGCTAAGCGGGAGACCCAGTACTTC; cdr3_aa: CASSRSVGLAKRETQYF
j_call: TRBJ2-5; d_call: TRBD1; clone_size: NA; v_call: TRBV6-1; cdr3_nt: TGTGCCAGCAGTGAATACAGGGGGGCGGAGACCCAGTACTTC; cdr3_aa: CASSEYRGAETQYF
j_call: TRBJ2-5; d_call: NA; clone_size: many; v_call: TRBV2; cdr3_nt: TGTGCCAGCAGTGAAGTCAGCGAGACCCAGTACTTC; cdr3_aa: CASSEVSETQYF
j_call: TRBJ1-6; d_call: NA; clone_size: NA; v_call: TRBV11-2; cdr3_nt: TGTGCCAGCAGCGCTACAGGACCTGATTCACCCCTCCACTTT; cdr3_aa: CASSATGPDSPLHF
j_call: TRBJ1-2; d_call: NA; clone_size: many; v_call: TRBV15; cdr3_nt: TGTGCCACCAGCAGAGATACTCGCAGTTATGGCTACACCTTC; cdr3_aa: CATSRDTRSYGYTF
j_call: TRBJ1-6; d_call: NA; clone_size: NA; v_call: TRBV20-1; cdr3_nt: TGCAGTGCTAGAGTGGGCCTGGGGAATTCACCCCTCCACTTT; cdr3_aa: CSARVGLGNSPLHF
j_call: TRBJ2-2; d_call: NA; clone_size: NA; v_call: TRBV20-1; cdr3_nt: TGCAGTGCTAGGTTACAGGGAGGGAACACCGGGGAGCTGTTTTTT; cdr3_aa: CSARLQGGNTGELFF
j_call: TRBJ2-5; d_call: NA; clone_size: NA; v_call: TRBV2; cdr3_nt: TGTGCCAGCAGTGAAGGACGCCACCCAGAGACCCAGTACTTC; cdr3_aa: CASSEGRHPETQYF
j_call: TRBJ1-3; d_call: NA; clone_size: NA; v_call: TRBV15; cdr3_nt: TGTGCCACCAGCACGAACGTGGGGAACACTGGAAACACCATATATTTT; cdr3_aa: CATSTNVGNTGNTIYF
j_call: TRBJ2-2; d_call: NA; clone_size: NA; v_call: TRBV7-9; cdr3_nt: TGTGCCAGCAGCTTATGGCAGGCAGGCGCCGGGGAGCTGTTTTTT; cdr3_aa: CASSLWQAGAGELFF
j_call: TRBJ1-3; d_call: NA; clone_size: many; v_call: TRBV7-9; cdr3_nt: TGTGCCAGCAGCTTAGGGGACATCGCTGGAAACACCATATATTTT; cdr3_aa: CASSLGDIAGNTIYF
j_call: TRBJ2-6; d_call: NA; clone_size: NA; v_call: TRBV29-1; cdr3_nt: TGCAGCGTTGAAGAACCGACACGACGGGCCAACGTCCTGACTTTC; cdr3_aa: CSVEEPTRRANVLTF